The T cell receptor beta chain described here comes from a study of T cell changes during pregnancy in multiple sclerosis. Germline V gene sequence: CDR1 SNHLY, CDR2 FYNNEI. CDR3 size: 12 residues. The germline V and J ends were trimmed by 4 bases and 4 bases, with 5 bases remaining between them. Produced via immunoSEQ multiplex PCR; TCRdb's table is partial and in-frame only. The profile covers roughly 100,000 clones, with about 91% appearing a single time and 0.75% to 0.95% taken by the ten largest. About this clone itself: This sample includes further DNA sequences coding for the same CDR3.

The chain joins TRBV2 to TRBJ2-1, with D unclear. The sequence was obtained from a female donor with multiple sclerosis, enrolled in a pregnancy study. The material was peripheral blood, obtained after pregnancy. DNA for the CDR3: TGTGCCAGCAGTGCCCGTTACAATGAGCAGTTCTTC. This encodes CASSARYNEQFF.